Shown below are 21 T cell receptor beta chains from a single sample sequenced in a study of post-analysis software for immune sequencing data. Unique molecular identifiers tagged the TCR beta cDNA libraries. One entry per CDR3 protein, called by TCRdb with MiXCR from the PCR reads. The sample carries about 540,000 distinct CDR3 sequences, roughly 34% recorded once. General study points: Compared with controls, patients had more of about five TRBV segments, including TRBV5-6, TRBV5-1 and TRBV20-1.

These TCRs' antigens remain unknown. Sequences were obtained from blood. The receptors originated from a girl under 18 with multiple sclerosis.

In its sample, this clonotype was seen a few times. The chain employs TRBV13 and TRBJ2-5; TRBD1 or TRBD2 may be the D gene (5 bases each). The closer fit of TRBJ2-7 to the DNA end suggests the J call may be wrong. The CDR3 sequence is 13 residues long. Germline loops: CDR1 PRHDT, CDR2 FYEKMQ (reference sequence). The CDR3: CASSFTGLYEQYF. CDR3 coding DNA: TGTGCCAGCAGCTTCACGGGGCTTTACGAGCAGTACTTC.

This clonotype was picked up a small number of times. This CDR3 is CASSLGMYEQYF. The DNA of the CDR3 is TGCGCCAGCAGCCTTGGCATGTACGAGCAGTACTTC. V and J are TRBV5-1 and TRBJ2-7; no firm D call. The CDR3 runs to 12 residues. V gave up 4 bases and J gave up 4 bases, with 9 bases separating them. Germline loops: CDR1 SGHRS, CDR2 YFSETQ.

The chain joins TRBV6-2 or TRBV6-3 to TRBJ2-5; the D gene is possibly TRBD2 (5 bases). V gave up 5 bases and J gave up 5 bases, with 12 bases separating them. The germline V gene encodes CDR1 MNHEY and CDR2 SVGEGT. The CDR3 is 13 amino acids. The DNA for the CDR3 is TGTGCCAGCAGTAAATCGGGATCGGAGACCCAGTACTTC. Translated: CASSKSGSETQYF.

With respect to this clonotype: This may stem from a read error, because a much larger clone lies one nucleotide away. The chain couples TRBV6-1 to TRBJ2-7, with unresolved D. The end of the DNA fits TRBJ2-5 better, so the J call may be wrong. The CDR3 covers 14 residues. Germline values: CDR1 MNHNS, CDR2 SASEGT. The CDR3 here is CASSGLLSRETQYF. The CDR3 DNA reads TGTGCCAGCAGTGGCCTCCTCAGTAGAGAGACCCAGTACTTC.

This clonotype was seen more than once but under ten times. The chain recombines TRBV9 with TRBJ1-4; D perhaps matches TRBD1 (6 bases). V lost 0 bases to trimming and J lost 3 bases, with 12 bases between them. From germline, CDR1 is SGDLS and CDR2 YYNGEE. CDR3 length: 16 residues. The CDR3 here is CASSVGAGAPNEKLFF. In DNA, the CDR3 is TGTGCCAGCAGCGTAGGGGCAGGGGCCCCTAATGAAAAACTGTTTTTT.

The chain employs TRBV28 and TRBJ1-2; D ambiguous. The CDR3 length is 14 residues. The ends were cut back, 5 bases at V and 2 bases at J, with 12 bases in the middle. The germline V gene has CDR1 MDHEN and CDR2 SYDVKM. CDR3 sequence (DNA): TGTGCCAGCAGTCCCCCCCCACGGAACTATGGCTACACCTTC. This encodes CASSPPPRNYGYTF.

This sequence joins TRBV3-1 and TRBJ2-2; the match to TRBD2 covers 11 bases. The germline V gene has CDR1 LGHDT and CDR2 YNNKEL (reference sequence). Trimming cost V 3 bases and J 3 bases; bases outside gene matches: 6. CDR3 length equals 17 residues. CDR3 sequence reads: CASSQGRLAGHTGELFF. The CDR3 coding sequence is TGTGCCAGCAGCCAGGGGAGACTAGCGGGACACACCGGGGAGCTGTTTTTT.

This chain links TRBV20-1 with TRBJ2-1, with TRBD1 as a possible D gene (5 bases). The V end lost 4 bases, the J end lost 8 bases, and 12 bases lay between the germline ends. This CDR3 has 12 residues. Germline V gives CDR1 DFQATT, CDR2 SNEGSKA (reference sequence). In DNA form, the CDR3 reads TGCAGTGCTACTCCAGGGTGGGATGAGCAGTTCTTC. Translating gives CSATPGWDEQFF.

This clonotype was recorded at least ten times. The rearrangement joins TRBV5-1 to TRBJ2-3; perhaps TRBD1 as D (6 bases). The CDR3 runs 15 residues. Trimming removed 5 bases at V and 0 bases at J, with 13 bases between. CDR1 and CDR2 from the germline V gene are SGHRS and YFSETQ. The CDR3 nucleotides are TGCGCCAGCAGGTCAGGGGTCTTAAGCACAGATACGCAGTATTTT. Residues: CASRSGVLSTDTQYF.

The chain couples TRBV20-1 to TRBJ1-2, with D tentatively TRBD1 (6 bases). This CDR3 comprises 14 residues. V lost 1 base and J lost 3, with 12 bases in between. Germline V gene sequence: CDR1 DFQATT, CDR2 SNEGSKA (reference sequence). The CDR3 DNA sequence: TGCAGTGCTAGAGTGTCGGGGGCTTACTATGGCTACACCTTC. Its protein product is CSARVSGAYYGYTF.

This rearrangement joins TRBV12-3 or TRBV12-4 to TRBJ2-1, with D maybe TRBD2 (7 bases). The length of the CDR3 is 11 residues. V was cut by 9 bases and J by 9 bases, with 12 bases left in between. In DNA, the CDR3 is TGTGCCAGTACAGGGAGGGGTGAGCAGTTCTTC. Translation: CASTGRGEQFF.

This clonotype was detected a few times. The chain combines TRBV3-1 with TRBJ2-1; TRBD1 matches at 7 bases. The trim removed 3 bases at V and 8 bases at J, leaving 7 bases unmatched. The V gene's germline CDR1 is LGHDT and CDR2 YNNKEL (reference sequence). CDR3 length: 14 residues. CDR3 protein: CASSHRQGSDEQFF. DNA of the CDR3: TGTGCCAGCAGCCACCGACAGGGTTCGGATGAGCAGTTCTTC.

The rearrangement links TRBV24-1 to TRBJ2-1; TRBD1 matches 7 bases. With V trimmed by 5 bases and J by 2 bases, 8 bases remained unmatched. The CDR3 covers 16 residues. Germline V gene data show CDR1 as KGHDR and CDR2 as SFDVKD. CDR3 nucleotides: TGTGCCACCAGTGGCCCGACAGGGACGCCCTACAATGAGCAGTTCTTC. Translated: CATSGPTGTPYNEQFF.

This clonotype was seen more than once but under ten times. The V call is TRBV5-5, the J call TRBJ2-7; no firm D call. Trimming pared 7 bases from V and 4 bases from J, leaving 12 bases between. The CDR3 sequence is 12 residues long. Germline lookup yields CDR1 SGHKS and CDR2 YYEKEE (reference sequence). This chain's CDR3 is CASRLQDYEQYF. CDR3 in DNA: TGTGCCAGCCGTCTCCAGGATTACGAGCAGTACTTC.

This chain joins TRBV2 and TRBJ2-7; 9 bases line up with TRBD1. The CDR3 loop spans 14 amino acids. Germline V lookup: CDR1 SNHLY, CDR2 FYNNEI. V gave up 7 bases and J gave up 6 bases; unmatched junction bases: 10. The CDR3, as DNA: TGTGCCAGCAAGTGGGGGACAGGGAGCGGCGAGCAGTACTTC. This encodes CASKWGTGSGEQYF.

The genes are TRBV27 and TRBJ2-3; 7 nucleotides line up with TRBD2. This CDR3 is built from 15 residues. Germline CDR1 reads MNHEY; CDR2 reads SMNVEV (reference sequence). V shed 5 bases, J shed 6 bases, and the junction held 11 bases outside the gene matches. CDR3 nucleotide sequence: TGTGCCAGCAGTGTCCCTCTGGGGGAGGGCGATACGCAGTATTTT. Translation gives CASSVPLGEGDTQYF.

This clonotype was seen a few times. This chain links TRBV7-2 with TRBJ1-2; a weak D match, TRBD1 (5 bases). The V gene's germline CDR1 is SGHTA and CDR2 FQGNSA. The V gene lost 1 base and the J gene lost 0 bases, with 9 bases spanning the gap. This CDR3 has 15 residues. This chain's CDR3 is CASSLDPGPNYGYTF. The CDR3 DNA reads as TGTGCCAGCAGCTTAGACCCAGGGCCTAACTATGGCTACACCTTC. Variable domain in full (rest from reference TRBV7-2 and TRBJ1-2): GAGVSQSPSNKVTEKGKDVELRCDPISGHTALYWYRQSLGQGLEFLIYFQGNSAPDKSGLPSDRFSAERTGGSVSTLTIQRTQQEDSAVYLCASSLDPGPNYGYTFGSGTRLTVV.

Remarks on this clonotype: This sequence may be a read error, since a much larger clone differs from it by one base. The J gene is TRBJ2-5, the V gene TRBV10-2, with 11 positions matching TRBD2. This CDR3 is 14 amino acids long. The germline V gene has CDR1 WSHSY and CDR2 SAAADI. CDR3 nucleotide sequence: TGCGCCAGCAGTGATCTAGCGGGGGGAGAGACCCAGGACTTC. As protein: CASSDLAGGETQDF.

CDR3 loop: CASRITSGGAREQFF. The CDR3, as DNA: TGTGCCAGCAGGATAACTAGCGGGGGGGCTCGAGAGCAGTTCTTC. This rearrangement joins TRBV12-3 or TRBV12-4 to TRBJ2-1; TRBD2 matches at 13 bases. The CDR3 length is 15 residues. With 6 bases clipped from V and 10 bases from J, the junction kept 9 bases outside the gene matches.

The V call is TRBV20-1, the J call TRBJ2-5; TRBD1 agrees at 7 bases. The CDR3 is 15 residues long. Losses at the gene ends were 0 bases for V and 4 bases for J; bases not matched to a gene: 8. Germline CDR1 is DFQATT and CDR2 is SNEGSKA (reference sequence). The CDR3 protein is CSARDTFGTVETQYF. CDR3 DNA: TGCAGTGCTAGAGATACGTTTGGGACAGTAGAGACCCAGTACTTC.

V gene TRBV13 combines with J gene TRBJ2-7; 8 positions match TRBD1. The CDR3 runs to 16 residues. Germline CDR1 and CDR2: PRHDT and FYEKMQ (reference sequence). After removal of 5 bases from V and 6 bases from J, the junction contained 15 bases not matched to a gene. The CDR3 coding sequence is TGTGCCAGCAGCCCCAGGGGGCCGCTATTAGTCACCGAGCAGTACTTC. It codes for CASSPRGPLLVTEQYF.